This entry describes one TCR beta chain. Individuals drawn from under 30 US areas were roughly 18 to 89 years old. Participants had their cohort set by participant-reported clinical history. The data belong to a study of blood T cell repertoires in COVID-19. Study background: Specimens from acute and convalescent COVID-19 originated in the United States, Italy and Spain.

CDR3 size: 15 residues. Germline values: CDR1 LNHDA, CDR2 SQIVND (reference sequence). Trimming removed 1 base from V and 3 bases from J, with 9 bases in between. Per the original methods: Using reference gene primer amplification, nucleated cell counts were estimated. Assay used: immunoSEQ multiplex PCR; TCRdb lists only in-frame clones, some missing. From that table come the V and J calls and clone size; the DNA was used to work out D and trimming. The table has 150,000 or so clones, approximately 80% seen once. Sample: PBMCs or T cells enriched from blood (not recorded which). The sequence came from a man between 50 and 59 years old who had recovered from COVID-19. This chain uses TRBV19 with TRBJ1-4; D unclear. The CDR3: CASSIGRGPNEKLFF. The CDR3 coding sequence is TGTGCCAGTAGTATAGGACGGGGTCCTAATGAAAAACTGTTTTTT. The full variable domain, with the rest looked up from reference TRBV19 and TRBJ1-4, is DGGITQSPKYLFRKEGQNVTLSCEQNLNHDAMYWYRQDPGQGLRLIYYSQIVNDFQKGDIAEGYSVSREKKESFPLTVTSAQKNPTAFYLCASSIGRGPNEKLFFGSGTQLSVL.